The clone carrying this T cell receptor (beta chain) was found a few times. Its antigen is still unknown. The authors ran a second PCR of roughly 6 to 12 cycles using a sample-barcoded 5' primer and a J-beta primer mix. Unique molecular identifiers of 12 random nucleotides labeled each cDNA. TCRdb independently ran MiXCR on the 5' RACE reads; one entry per CDR3 protein. The top ten hold approximately 51% of the sample, which has a few hundred thousand distinct CDR3 sequences, about half seen once. The sample comes from a study of blood T cells in healthy people across ages. Study-level points and caveats: There was no known CMV status for donors, so expanded clonotype changes were possibly confounded.

Per germline, CDR1 LGHDT and CDR2 YNNKEL (reference sequence). CDR3 length equals 14 residues. V lost 4 bases and J lost 7, with 16 bases in between. Each donor had approximately 10 milliliters of peripheral blood drawn. The specimen was blood. The chain has TRBV3-1 and TRBJ2-5; TRBD2 might be the D (5 bases). This clonotype originated in a man between 60 and 75 years old in good health. In nucleotides, the CDR3 is TGTGCCAGCAGCCTAAGCCAGAGCCGGGGGACCCAGTACTTC. It encodes CASSLSQSRGTQYF.